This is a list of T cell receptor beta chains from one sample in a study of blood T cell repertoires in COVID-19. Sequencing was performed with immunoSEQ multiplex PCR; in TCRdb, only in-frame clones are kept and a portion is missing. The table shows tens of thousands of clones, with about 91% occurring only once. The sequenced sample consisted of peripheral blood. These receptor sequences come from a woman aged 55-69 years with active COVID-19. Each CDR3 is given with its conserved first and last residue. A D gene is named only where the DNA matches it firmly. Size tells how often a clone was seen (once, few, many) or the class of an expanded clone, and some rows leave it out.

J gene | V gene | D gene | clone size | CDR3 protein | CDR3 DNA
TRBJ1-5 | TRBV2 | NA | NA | CASSGGRGGQPQHF | TGTGCCAGCAGTGGGGGAAGGGGGGGCCAGCCCCAGCATTTT
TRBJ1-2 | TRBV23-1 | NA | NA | CASPYYLSGYTF | TGCGCCAGTCCCTATTATCTATCTGGCTACACCTTC
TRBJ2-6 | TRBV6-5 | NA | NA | CASTRNSGANVLTF | TGTGCCAGCACCAGGAACTCTGGGGCCAACGTCCTGACTTTC
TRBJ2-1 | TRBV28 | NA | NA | CASRRPGTSYNEQFF | TGTGCCAGCAGACGCCCCGGGACTTCCTACAATGAGCAGTTCTTC
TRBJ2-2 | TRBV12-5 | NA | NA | CASGLFGRRGANTGELFF | TGTGCTAGTGGTTTGTTCGGTCGGCGGGGTGCGAACACCGGGGAGCTGTTTTTT
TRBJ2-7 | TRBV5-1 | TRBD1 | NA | CASSLFTGGGEQYF | TGCGCCAGCAGCTTGTTCACAGGGGGCGGTGAGCAGTACTTC
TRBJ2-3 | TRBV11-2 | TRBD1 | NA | CASSLGTATDTQYF | TGTGCCAGCAGCCTCGGGACAGCCACAGATACGCAGTATTTT
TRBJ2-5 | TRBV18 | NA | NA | CASSPVSQETQYF | TGTGCCAGCTCACCAGTCTCCCAAGAGACCCAGTACTTC
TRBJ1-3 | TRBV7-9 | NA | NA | CASSSTKAGNTIYF | TGTGCCAGCAGCTCAACGAAAGCGGGAAACACCATATATTTT
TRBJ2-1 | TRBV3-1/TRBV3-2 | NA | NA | CASSQIGGSGDEQFF | TGTGCCAGCAGCCAAATCGGAGGGTCTGGGGATGAGCAGTTCTTC
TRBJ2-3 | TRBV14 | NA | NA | CASSQDPLYYLVVDTQYF | TGTGCCAGCAGCCAAGACCCACTGTACTACCTGGTCGTAGATACGCAGTATTTT
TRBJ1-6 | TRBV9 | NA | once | CASSVGGEGNSPLHF | TGTGCCAGCAGCGTAGGTGGGGAGGGTAATTCACCCCTCCACTTT
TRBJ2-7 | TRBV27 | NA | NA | CASSRTHSYEQYF | TGTGCCAGCAGTAGGACACACTCCTACGAGCAGTACTTC
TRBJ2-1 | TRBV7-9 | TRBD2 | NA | CASIVGEGNEQFF | TGTGCCAGCATTGTGGGGGAGGGTAATGAGCAGTTCTTC
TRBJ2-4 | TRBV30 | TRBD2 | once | CAWSRPGGAKNIQYF | TGTGCCTGGAGCCGCCCGGGGGGTGCCAAAAACATTCAGTACTTC
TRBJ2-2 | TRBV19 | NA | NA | CASSIGTIGELFF | TGTGCCAGTAGTATAGGGACTATCGGGGAGCTGTTTTTT
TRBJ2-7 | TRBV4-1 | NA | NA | CASSQPGTLTVTYEQYF | TGCGCCAGCAGCCAGCCCGGAACTTTGACAGTTACCTACGAGCAGTACTTC
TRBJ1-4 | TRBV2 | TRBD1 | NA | CASSDGGTGGEKLFF | TGTGCCAGCAGTGACGGTGGGACAGGGGGTGAAAAACTGTTTTTT
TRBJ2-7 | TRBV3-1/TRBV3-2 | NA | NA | CASSQVAEPVQYF | TGTGCCAGCAGCCAAGTGGCGGAGCCGGTTCAGTACTTC
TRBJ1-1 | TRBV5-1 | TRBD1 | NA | CASSSSGTGSQAFF | TGCGCCAGCAGCTCATCCGGGACAGGGAGCCAAGCTTTCTTT
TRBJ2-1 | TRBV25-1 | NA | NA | CASSADSNFYNEQFF | TGTGCCAGCAGTGCGGACAGCAATTTTTACAATGAGCAGTTCTTC
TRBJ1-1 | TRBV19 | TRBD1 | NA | CASSILDRGNTEAFF | TGTGCCAGTAGTATACTGGACAGGGGTAACACTGAAGCTTTCTTT
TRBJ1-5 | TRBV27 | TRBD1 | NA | CASSSTGVGQPQHF | TGTGCCAGCAGTTCTACAGGGGTAGGCCAGCCCCAGCATTTT
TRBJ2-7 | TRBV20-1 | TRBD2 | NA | CSASASGSTYEQYF | TGCAGTGCTAGTGCTAGCGGTTCTACCTACGAGCAGTACTTC
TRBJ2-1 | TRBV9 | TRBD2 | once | CASSVLAGGYNEQFF | TGTGCCAGCAGCGTACTAGCGGGAGGTTACAATGAGCAGTTCTTC
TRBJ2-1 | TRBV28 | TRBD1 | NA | CASSLWGDRVSYNEQFF | TGTGCCAGCAGTTTATGGGGGGACAGGGTGTCCTACAATGAGCAGTTCTTC
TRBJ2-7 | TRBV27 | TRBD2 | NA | CASSYGSGTYEQYF | TGTGCCAGCAGTTATGGGAGCGGGACCTACGAGCAGTACTTC
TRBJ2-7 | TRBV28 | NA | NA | CASLDWNSYEQYF | TGTGCCAGCTTGGACTGGAACTCCTACGAGCAGTACTTC
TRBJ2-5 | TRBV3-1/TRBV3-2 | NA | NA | CASSPLGGGGETQYF | TGTGCCAGCAGCCCGCTTGGGGGTGGGGGGGAGACCCAGTACTTC
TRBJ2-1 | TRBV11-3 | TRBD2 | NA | CASSLGLAGPYNEQFF | TGTGCCAGCAGCTTAGGTTTAGCGGGGCCCTACAATGAGCAGTTCTTC
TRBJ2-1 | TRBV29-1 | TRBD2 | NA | CSGGTSFESYNEQFF | TGCAGCGGGGGGACTAGCTTTGAGTCCTACAATGAGCAGTTCTTC
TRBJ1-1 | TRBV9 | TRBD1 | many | CASSGDRINTEAFF | TGTGCCAGCAGCGGGGACAGAATAAACACTGAAGCTTTCTTT
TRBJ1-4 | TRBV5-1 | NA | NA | CASSSHSGNEKLFF | TGCGCCAGCAGCTCCCATTCCGGGAATGAAAAACTGTTTTTT
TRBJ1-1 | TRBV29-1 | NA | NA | CSASGWENTEAFF | TGCAGCGCCTCAGGGTGGGAGAACACTGAAGCTTTCTTT
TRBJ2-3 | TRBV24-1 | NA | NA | CATSDPQGRGTDTQYF | TGTGCCACCAGTGATCCCCAGGGGCGGGGGACAGATACGCAGTATTTT
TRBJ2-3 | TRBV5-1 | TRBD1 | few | CASSLGGSGQGDTQYF | TGCGCCAGCAGCTTGGGGGGCTCGGGACAGGGGGATACGCAGTATTTT
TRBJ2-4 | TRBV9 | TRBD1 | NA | CASSVGVGQGGYIQYF | TGTGCCAGCAGCGTAGGGGTGGGACAGGGGGGTTACATTCAGTACTTC